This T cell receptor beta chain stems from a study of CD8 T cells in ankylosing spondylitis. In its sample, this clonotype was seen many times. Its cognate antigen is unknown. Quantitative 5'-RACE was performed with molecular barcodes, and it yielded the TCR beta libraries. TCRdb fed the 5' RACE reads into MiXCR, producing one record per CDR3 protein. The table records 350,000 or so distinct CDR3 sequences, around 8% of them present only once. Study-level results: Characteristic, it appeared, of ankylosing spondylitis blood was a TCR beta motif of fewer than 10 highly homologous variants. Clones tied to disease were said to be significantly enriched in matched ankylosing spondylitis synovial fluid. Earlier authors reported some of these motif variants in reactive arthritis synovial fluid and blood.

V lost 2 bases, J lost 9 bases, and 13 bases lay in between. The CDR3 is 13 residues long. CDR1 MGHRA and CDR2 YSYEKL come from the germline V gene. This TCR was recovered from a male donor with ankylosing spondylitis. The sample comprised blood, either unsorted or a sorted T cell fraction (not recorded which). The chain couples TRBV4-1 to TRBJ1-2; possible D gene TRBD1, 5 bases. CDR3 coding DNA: TGCGCCAGCAGCCAAACCCCGACAGAAAGCTACACCTTC. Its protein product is CASSQTPTESYTF.